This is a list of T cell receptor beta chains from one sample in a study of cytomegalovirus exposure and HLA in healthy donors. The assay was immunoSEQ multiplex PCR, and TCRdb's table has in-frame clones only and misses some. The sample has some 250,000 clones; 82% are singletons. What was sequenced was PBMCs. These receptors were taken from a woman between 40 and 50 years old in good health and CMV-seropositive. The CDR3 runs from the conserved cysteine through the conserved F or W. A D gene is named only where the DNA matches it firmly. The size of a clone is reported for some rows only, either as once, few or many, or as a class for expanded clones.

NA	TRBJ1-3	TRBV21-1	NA	CASSAIYTGSNTIYF	TGTGCCAGCAGCGCGATTTACACAGGGTCCAACACCATATATTTT
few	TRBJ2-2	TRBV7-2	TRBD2	CASSLEGTSNTGELFF	TGTGCCAGCAGCTTAGAAGGGACTAGCAACACCGGGGAGCTGTTTTTT
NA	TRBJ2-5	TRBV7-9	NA	CSSSSKGGETQYF	TGTTCCAGCAGCTCAAAAGGAGGAGAGACCCAGTACTTC
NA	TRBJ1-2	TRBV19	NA	CASSIGGGQVDGYTF	TGTGCCAGTAGTATAGGCGGAGGCCAAGTGGATGGCTACACCTTC
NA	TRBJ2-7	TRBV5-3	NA	CARSSKEWSSYEQYF	TGTGCCAGAAGCTCAAAAGAGTGGAGCTCCTACGAGCAGTACTTC
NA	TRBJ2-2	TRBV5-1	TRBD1	CASSTRDRVDTGELFF	TGCGCCAGCAGCACGAGGGACAGGGTGGACACCGGGGAGCTGTTTTTT
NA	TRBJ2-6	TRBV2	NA	CASTGGANVLTF	TGTGCCAGCACTGGCGGGGCCAACGTCCTGACTTTC
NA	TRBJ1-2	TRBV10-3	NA	CAISPTEGGHGYTF	TGTGCCATCAGTCCCACGGAGGGAGGGCATGGCTACACCTTC
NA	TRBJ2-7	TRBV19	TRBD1	CASSQGQGGFYEQYF	TGTGCCAGTAGTCAGGGACAGGGGGGTTTCTACGAGCAGTACTTC
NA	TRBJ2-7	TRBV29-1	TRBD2	CSVEEETSGGLPTYEQYF	TGCAGCGTTGAAGAGGAGACTAGCGGGGGGCTACCGACCTACGAGCAGTACTTC
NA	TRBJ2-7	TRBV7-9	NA	CSSSYGQEQYF	TGTTCCAGCAGCTACGGACAGGAGCAGTACTTC
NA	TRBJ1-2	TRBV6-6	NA	CASRFTTSNYGYTF	TGTGCCAGCAGGTTCACGACATCAAACTATGGCTACACCTTC
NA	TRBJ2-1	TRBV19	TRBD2	CASNSLGGGGAVNEQFF	TGTGCCAGTAACTCCCTCGGGGGCGGGGGGGCGGTCAATGAGCAGTTCTTC
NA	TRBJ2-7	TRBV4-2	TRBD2	CASSQVGSGIREQYF	TGTGCCAGCAGCCAAGTCGGGAGCGGGATCAGAGAGCAGTACTTC
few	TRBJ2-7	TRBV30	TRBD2	CAWTGGGLGEQYF	TGTGCCTGGACGGGGGGGGGCCTAGGAGAGCAGTACTTC
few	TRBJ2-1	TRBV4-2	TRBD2	CASSQDGAGVDNEQFF	TGTGCCAGCAGCCAAGACGGGGCGGGGGTAGACAATGAGCAGTTCTTC
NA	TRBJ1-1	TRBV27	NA	CASSLSNHKKAFF	TGTGCCAGCAGTTTATCCAATCACAAAAAAGCTTTCTTT
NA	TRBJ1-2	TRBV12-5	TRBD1	CASGPTGEYGYTF	TGTGCTAGTGGTCCGACAGGGGAGTATGGCTACACCTTC
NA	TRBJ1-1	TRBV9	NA	CASSVVEQGNTEAFF	TGTGCCAGCAGCGTAGTGGAACAGGGGAACACTGAAGCTTTCTTT
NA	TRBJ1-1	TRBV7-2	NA	CASSLFMRGMNTEAFF	TGTGCCAGCAGCTTATTTATGCGGGGAATGAACACTGAAGCTTTCTTT
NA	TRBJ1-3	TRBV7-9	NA	CASARYSGNTIYF	TGTGCCAGCGCCAGGTACTCTGGAAACACCATATATTTT
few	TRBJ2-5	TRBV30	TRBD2	CAWSVGGGRGETQYF	TGTGCCTGGAGTGTTGGCGGGGGGAGGGGGGAGACCCAGTACTTC
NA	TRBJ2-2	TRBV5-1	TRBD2	CASRLGLAENTGELFF	TGCGCCAGCAGGTTGGGACTAGCGGAGAACACCGGGGAGCTGTTTTTT
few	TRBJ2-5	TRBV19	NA	CASSIDRQETQYF	TGTGCCAGTAGTATAGACAGGCAAGAGACCCAGTACTTC
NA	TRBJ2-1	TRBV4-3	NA	CASSQDQGWDEQFF	TGCGCCAGCAGCCAGGACCAGGGGTGGGATGAGCAGTTCTTC
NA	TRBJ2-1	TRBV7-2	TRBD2	CASSLAKGGVDNEQFF	TGTGCCAGCAGCTTAGCTAAGGGAGGGGTGGACAATGAGCAGTTCTTC
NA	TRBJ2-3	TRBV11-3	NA	CASSATPRAGPPTDTQYF	TGTGCCAGCAGCGCGACCCCCCGGGCAGGGCCCCCAACAGATACGCAGTATTTT
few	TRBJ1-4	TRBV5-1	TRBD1	CASSDRQGGEKLFF	TGCGCCAGCAGCGATAGACAGGGGGGAGAAAAACTGTTTTTT
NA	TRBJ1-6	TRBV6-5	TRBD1	CASSDTGDYSPLHF	TGTGCCAGCAGTGATACAGGGGATTATTCACCCCTCCACTTT
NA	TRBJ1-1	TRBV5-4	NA	CASTPWGVGTEAFF	TGTGCCAGCACTCCATGGGGGGTAGGAACTGAAGCTTTCTTT
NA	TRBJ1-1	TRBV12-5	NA	CASGWNQGYTEAFF	TGTGCTAGTGGTTGGAACCAGGGGTACACTGAAGCTTTCTTT
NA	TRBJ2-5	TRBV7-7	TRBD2	CASSVSGGGETQYF	TGTGCCAGCAGCGTTAGCGGGGGAGGAGAGACCCAGTACTTC
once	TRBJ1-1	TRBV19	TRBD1	CASSTRDRGQAFF	TGTGCCAGTAGTACCCGGGACAGGGGGCAGGCTTTCTTT
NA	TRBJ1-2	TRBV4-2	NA	CASSQDLRQAYGYTF	TGTGCCAGCAGCCAAGATCTAAGGCAGGCATATGGCTACACCTTC
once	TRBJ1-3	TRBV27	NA	CASSFGVPGNTIYF	TGTGCCAGCAGTTTCGGGGTGCCTGGAAACACCATATATTTT
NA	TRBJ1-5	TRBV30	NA	CAWSKGENQPQHF	TGTGCCTGGAGTAAAGGGGAAAATCAGCCCCAGCATTTT